The 10 T cell receptor beta chains in this list originate from one sample, sequenced in a study of blood T cell repertoires in COVID-19. The repertoire was sequenced with immunoSEQ multiplex PCR; TCRdb's copy has only in-frame clones and lacks some. The data show about 160,000 clones, with over 70% seen just once and more than 3% held by the top ten. Sequences were obtained from PBMCs or T cells enriched from blood (not recorded which). The receptors stem from a woman aged 55-69 years who had recovered from COVID-19.

The chain couples TRBV18 to TRBJ2-3; D may be TRBD2 (6 bases). Germline-derived CDR1 and CDR2 are KGHSH and LQKENI. CDR3 length equals 16 residues. Trimming removed 2 bases at V and 2 bases at J, with 14 bases between. This chain's CDR3 is CASSPRSGGITDTQYF. In DNA form, the CDR3 reads TGTGCCAGCTCACCAAGGTCTGGCGGGATCACAGATACGCAGTATTTT. The complete variable domain, with remaining parts taken from reference TRBV18 and TRBJ2-3, reads NAGVMQNPRHLVRRRGQEARLRCSPMKGHSHVYWYRQLPEEGLKFMVYLQKENIIDESGMPKERFSAEFPKEGPSILRIQQVVRGDSAAYFCASSPRSGGITDTQYFGPGTRLTVL.

The rearrangement uses TRBV4-2 and TRBJ1-1; a weak D match, TRBD1 (6 bases). V was cut by 4 bases and J by 1 base, with 10 bases left in between. The CDR3 runs 14 residues. The germline V gene encodes CDR1 LGHNA and CDR2 YNFKEQ. CDR3 in DNA: TGTGCCAGCAGCCGTGAACAGGGGAACACTGAAGCTTTCTTT. Its protein product is CASSREQGNTEAFF.

The CDR3 loop reads CASSSQASGNTGELFF. The CDR3 DNA sequence: TGTGCCAGCAGCTCTCAAGCTAGCGGGAACACCGGGGAGCTGTTTTTT. The J gene is TRBJ2-2, the V gene TRBV7-2; TRBD2 agrees at 7 bases. The CDR3 is made up of 16 amino acids. Germline V gives CDR1 SGHTA, CDR2 FQGNSA. With V trimmed by 4 bases and J by 1 base, 6 bases remained unmatched.

The rearrangement joins TRBV12-5 to TRBJ1-2; D not certain. CDR3 length: 13 residues. Trimming cost V 6 bases and J 7 bases, with 15 bases left between them. Germline lookup yields CDR1 LGHNT and CDR2 FRNRAP. CDR3: CASGPGEPSGYTF. For the CDR3, the DNA is TGTGCTAGTGGCCCGGGAGAACCGTCTGGCTACACCTTC.

The chain has TRBV2 and TRBJ2-4; D might be TRBD2 (6 bases). Trimming removed 2 bases from V and 12 bases from J, with 14 bases in between. Germline V lookup: CDR1 SNHLY, CDR2 FYNNEI. The CDR3 totals 13 residues. This chain's CDR3 is CASSERPTGDQYF. The CDR3 DNA is TGTGCCAGCAGTGAAAGGCCCACGGGGGATCAGTACTTC.

This clone has a handful of counts. CDR3 nucleotides: TGCGCCAGCAGCCAAGTCGACATGGGTTTCCCAGATACGCAGTATTTT. It is translated as CASSQVDMGFPDTQYF. The V and J genes are TRBV4-1 and TRBJ2-3, with D unclear. The CDR3 consists of 16 residues. Trimming took 1 base from V and 4 from J, leaving 15 bases between them. Germline-derived CDR1 and CDR2 are MGHRA and YSYEKL.

This chain connects TRBV10-2 to TRBJ1-6; D is unclear. CDR3 length equals 16 residues. Germline lookup yields CDR1 WSHSY and CDR2 SAAADI. The V gene lost 7 bases and the J gene lost 1 base, with 14 bases spanning the gap. CDR3 bases: TGCGCCAGCAATGACGGGTTTAAGTCCTATAATTCACCCCTCCACTTT. Translated, it gives CASNDGFKSYNSPLHF.

The rearrangement links TRBV12-3 or TRBV12-4 to TRBJ1-2; D gene uncertain. V lost 8 bases and J lost 1, with 8 bases in between. This CDR3 contains 12 residues. For the CDR3, the DNA is TGTGCCAGCCGAGAGTTTAACTATGGCTACACCTTC. Encoded protein: CASREFNYGYTF.

The rearrangement joins TRBV27 to TRBJ1-2; 7 nucleotides match TRBD1. The germline V gene encodes CDR1 MNHEY and CDR2 SMNVEV (reference sequence). Unmatched junction bases numbered 11, after V lost 5 bases and J lost 8 bases. The CDR3 is 14 amino acids. CDR3 protein: CASSPGQNVGGYTF. Written as DNA, the CDR3 is TGTGCCAGCAGTCCGGGACAGAATGTTGGGGGCTACACCTTC.

In this sample, this clone turned up once. CDR3 DNA sequence: TGCGCCAGCAGCTTATCATCACCAGGCCTTAATGAAAAACTGTTTTTT. Protein: CASSLSSPGLNEKLFF. The rearrangement uses TRBV5-1 and TRBJ1-4; no definite D call. V was cut by 2 bases and J by 4 bases, with 15 bases left in between. The CDR3 runs 16 residues. Germline V gene lookup returns CDR1 SGHRS and CDR2 YFSETQ.